These T cell receptor beta chains were read from a single sample in a study of T-cell reconstitution after alpha-beta-depleted transplantation in children. TCRdb re-called the PCR reads through MiXCR, storing one row per CDR3 protein. The sample lists approximately 200,000 distinct CDR3 sequences, roughly 14% occurring once. The input for sequencing was PBMCs from the stem cell graft donor, taken from the stem cell graft. The receptors come from a human donor who donated a stem cell graft to a child with acute lymphoblastic leukemia. CDR3s include the opening cysteine and the closing phenylalanine or tryptophan. Each record gives: J gene, V gene, CDR3 protein.

J gene: TRBJ1-2
V gene: TRBV5-1
CDR3 protein: CASSLKRGLNGYTF

J gene: TRBJ2-3
V gene: TRBV29-1
CDR3 protein: CSSASESTDTQYF

J gene: TRBJ2-7
V gene: TRBV20-1
CDR3 protein: CSARAAGLLVYEQYF

J gene: TRBJ1-1
V gene: TRBV19
CDR3 protein: CASSKRGATEAFF

J gene: TRBJ1-6
V gene: TRBV27
CDR3 protein: CASSSDRGVYSPLHF

J gene: TRBJ2-1
V gene: TRBV20-1
CDR3 protein: CSASASGPYNEQFF

J gene: TRBJ2-1
V gene: TRBV5-1
CDR3 protein: CASSSLPRSSYNEQFF

J gene: TRBJ2-3
V gene: TRBV10-3
CDR3 protein: CAISEGPDTQYF

J gene: TRBJ2-4
V gene: TRBV11-2
CDR3 protein: CASSPSTGGQYF

J gene: TRBJ1-5
V gene: TRBV7-9
CDR3 protein: CASSRQSNQPQHF

J gene: TRBJ2-4
V gene: TRBV5-1
CDR3 protein: CASSLGQAEQYF

J gene: TRBJ2-3
V gene: TRBV5-1
CDR3 protein: CASSLNPGRGVDTQYF

J gene: TRBJ2-7
V gene: TRBV18
CDR3 protein: CASSQLETTVEQYF

J gene: TRBJ2-7
V gene: TRBV29-1
CDR3 protein: CSVSSRGALREQYF

J gene: TRBJ2-2
V gene: TRBV12-3/TRBV12-4
CDR3 protein: CASSLELAELFF

J gene: TRBJ2-2
V gene: TRBV29-1
CDR3 protein: CSVDGLAGGTGELFF

J gene: TRBJ2-3
V gene: TRBV6-1
CDR3 protein: CASRETDTDTQYF

J gene: TRBJ2-3
V gene: TRBV12-3/TRBV12-4
CDR3 protein: CASSRDIRDTQYF

J gene: TRBJ1-2
V gene: TRBV5-1
CDR3 protein: CASSLTGGNGYTF

J gene: TRBJ1-1
V gene: TRBV5-1
CDR3 protein: CASSSTFNTEAFF

J gene: TRBJ2-7
V gene: TRBV7-9
CDR3 protein: CASSQSGTGVNEQYF

J gene: TRBJ2-7
V gene: TRBV20-1
CDR3 protein: CSASRDRGDGEQYF

J gene: TRBJ2-1
V gene: TRBV7-9
CDR3 protein: CASNRAGGSYNEQFF

J gene: TRBJ2-7
V gene: TRBV20-1
CDR3 protein: CSARDGKNYEQYF

J gene: TRBJ2-3
V gene: TRBV5-1
CDR3 protein: CASREGLSTDTQYF

J gene: TRBJ2-3
V gene: TRBV7-9
CDR3 protein: CASSLSGIRTDTQYF

J gene: TRBJ2-5
V gene: TRBV28
CDR3 protein: CATGEETQYF

J gene: TRBJ1-2
V gene: TRBV6-5
CDR3 protein: CASSRTVRNYGYTF

J gene: TRBJ2-1
V gene: TRBV7-9
CDR3 protein: CASSHRIGVNNEQFF

J gene: TRBJ2-1
V gene: TRBV20-1
CDR3 protein: CSASKTVAGGSYNEQFF

J gene: TRBJ2-1
V gene: TRBV10-1
CDR3 protein: CASSHRGFSGPDEQFF

J gene: TRBJ2-5
V gene: TRBV5-1
CDR3 protein: CASSADSLETQYF

J gene: TRBJ2-3
V gene: TRBV12-3/TRBV12-4
CDR3 protein: CASSILAGGTDTQYF

J gene: TRBJ2-1
V gene: TRBV4-1
CDR3 protein: CASSAPSSNNRYEQFF

J gene: TRBJ2-7
V gene: TRBV29-1
CDR3 protein: CSVETTGIGPDEQYF

J gene: TRBJ2-1
V gene: TRBV29-1
CDR3 protein: CSVGGRGYNEQFF

J gene: TRBJ2-3
V gene: TRBV14
CDR3 protein: CASSPVRSTDTQYF

J gene: TRBJ1-1
V gene: TRBV5-1
CDR3 protein: CASSYRAMNTEAFF

J gene: TRBJ2-1
V gene: TRBV5-1
CDR3 protein: CASKRDGSYNEQFF

J gene: TRBJ1-1
V gene: TRBV5-4
CDR3 protein: CASSVGQGWNTEAFF

J gene: TRBJ1-4
V gene: TRBV5-1
CDR3 protein: CASSTGQPNEKLFF

J gene: TRBJ2-1
V gene: TRBV10-2
CDR3 protein: CASSEGTSLTPNEQFF

J gene: TRBJ1-6
V gene: TRBV5-1
CDR3 protein: CASSWGVNSPLHF

J gene: TRBJ2-7
V gene: TRBV5-1
CDR3 protein: CASSLVGTDGYEQYF

J gene: TRBJ2-7
V gene: TRBV20-1
CDR3 protein: CSARPPGGGNYEQYF

J gene: TRBJ2-3
V gene: TRBV28
CDR3 protein: CASSLPSRARDTQYF